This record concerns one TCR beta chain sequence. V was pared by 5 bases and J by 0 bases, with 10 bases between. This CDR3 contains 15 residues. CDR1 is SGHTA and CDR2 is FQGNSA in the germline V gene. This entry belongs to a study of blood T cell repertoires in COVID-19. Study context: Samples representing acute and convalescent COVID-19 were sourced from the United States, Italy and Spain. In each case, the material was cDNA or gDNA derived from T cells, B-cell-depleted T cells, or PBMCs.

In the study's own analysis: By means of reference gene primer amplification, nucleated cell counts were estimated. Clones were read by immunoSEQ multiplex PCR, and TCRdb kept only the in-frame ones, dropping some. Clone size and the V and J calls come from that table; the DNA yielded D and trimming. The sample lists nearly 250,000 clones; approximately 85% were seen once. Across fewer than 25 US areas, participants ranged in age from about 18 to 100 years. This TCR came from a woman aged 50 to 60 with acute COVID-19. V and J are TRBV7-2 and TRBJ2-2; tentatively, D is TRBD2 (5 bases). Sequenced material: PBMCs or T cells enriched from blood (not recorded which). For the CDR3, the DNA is TGTGCCAGCAGCCTCCTGAGGGCGAACACCGGGGAGCTGTTTTTT. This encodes CASSLLRANTGELFF.